These 29 T cell receptor beta chains were all obtained from the same sample, sequenced in a study of lymphopenia after photon versus proton radiotherapy. TCRdb's table, derived via immunoSEQ multiplex PCR, lists solely in-frame clones and lacks some. The profile shows over 25,000 clones, over 70% of them singletons. The sample in question was peripheral blood, obtained from a patient treated with proton-based radiotherapy. The receptors were sampled from a woman aged 70-85 years with pancreatic cancer.

The gene calls are TRBV7-2 and TRBJ2-1, with 10 positions matching TRBD2. Germline-derived CDR1 and CDR2 are SGHTA and FQGNSA. V shed 4 bases and J 6 bases; nucleotides not matched to a gene: 6. The CDR3 totals 15 residues. The CDR3 here is CASSSLAGAPNEQFF. The CDR3 region has the DNA TGTGCCAGCAGCTCCCTAGCGGGAGCCCCCAATGAGCAGTTCTTC. The variable domain in full, completed from reference TRBV7-2 and TRBJ2-1, reads GAGVSQSPSNKVTEKGKDVELRCDPISGHTALYWYRQSLGQGLEFLIYFQGNSAPDKSGLPSDRFSAERTGGSVSTLTIQRTQQEDSAVYLCASSSLAGAPNEQFFGPGTRLTVL.

The chain joins TRBV2 to TRBJ2-7; 9 bases fit TRBD2. J was trimmed by 6 bases and V by 8 bases; bases with no gene match: 14. The CDR3 consists of 15 residues. Germline-derived CDR1 and CDR2 are SNHLY and FYNNEI. Here the CDR3 DNA reads TGTGCCAGCCAGGGACTAGCCATTTCTGGGGGCGAGCAGTACTTC. Its protein is CASQGLAISGGEQYF.

The chain recombines TRBV25-1 with TRBJ2-7, with 7 bases matching TRBD2. Germline V gene data show CDR1 as MGHDK and CDR2 as SYGVNS. Trimming removed 1 base from V and 0 bases from J; junction bases left unmatched: 6. The CDR3 is 16 amino acids. Here the CDR3 reads CASSESSGGNSYEQYF. CDR3 nucleotide sequence: TGTGCCAGCAGTGAATCTAGCGGCGGAAACTCCTACGAGCAGTACTTC.

V and J are TRBV28 and TRBJ2-7; TRBD2 matches at 10 bases. The CDR3 is 16 residues long. The germline V gene has CDR1 MDHEN and CDR2 SYDVKM. V was pared by 6 bases and J by 1 base, with 9 bases of the junction left unmatched. CDR3 sequence reads: CASSFSLAGLSYEQYF. CDR3 nucleotides: TGTGCCAGCAGCTTTTCACTAGCGGGACTTTCCTACGAGCAGTACTTC.

V is TRBV9 and J is TRBJ2-7; D may be TRBD2 (6 bases). Germline-derived CDR1 and CDR2 are SGDLS and YYNGEE. V was pared by 4 bases and J by 5 bases, with 16 bases between. This CDR3 is built from 14 residues. The CDR3 coding sequence is TGTGCCAGCAGCCCGGGACTTAAGGTGAACGAGCAGTACTTC. It is translated as CASSPGLKVNEQYF.

The chain is built from TRBV4-1 and TRBJ2-7, with 7 positions matching TRBD2. The CDR3 loop spans 14 amino acids. Unmatched junction bases numbered 4, after V lost 1 base and J lost 4 bases. Germline V gene sequence: CDR1 MGHRA, CDR2 YSYEKL. This CDR3 is CASSQVGLQYEQYF. The CDR3 nucleotides read TGCGCCAGCAGCCAAGTGGGACTACAGTACGAGCAGTACTTC.

The chain is built from TRBV6-1 and TRBJ1-3; 7 bases fit TRBD1. The CDR3 is 18 amino acids. In germline, CDR1 is MNHNS, CDR2 SASEGT. With 1 base clipped from V and 4 bases from J, the junction kept 13 bases outside the gene matches. The CDR3 is CASSEGRDSAPLGNTIYF. As DNA, the CDR3 is TGTGCCAGCAGTGAAGGCCGGGACAGCGCTCCCCTCGGAAACACCATATATTTT.

This clone showed up just once. The gene calls are TRBV25-1 and TRBJ1-2; the D gene is possibly TRBD1 (5 bases). CDR3 size: 17 residues. The V end was cut by 1 base, the J end by 0 bases, with 15 bases between. The germline V gene encodes CDR1 MGHDK and CDR2 SYGVNS. CDR3: CASSEFGGTRSNYGYTF. The CDR3 nucleotides read TGTGCCAGCAGTGAATTCGGGGGTACGCGATCTAACTATGGCTACACCTTC.

This clone was seen a few times. The rearrangement uses TRBV28 and TRBJ1-2; 7 nucleotides line up with TRBD1. Trimming cost V 7 bases and J 2 bases; bases outside gene matches: 7. Germline CDR1 and CDR2: MDHEN and SYDVKM. CDR3 size: 14 residues. CDR3 DNA: TGTGCCAGCATCACCTCGGGACAGAACTATGGCTACACCTTC. Its protein is CASITSGQNYGYTF.

This chain joins TRBV6-5 and TRBJ2-4; D is undetermined. V gave up 0 bases and J gave up 1 base, with 4 bases separating them. The CDR3 runs to 14 residues. Germline CDR1 reads MNHEY; CDR2 reads SVGAGI. Written as DNA, the CDR3 is TGTGCCAGCAGTTACTCAGGGGCCAAAAACATTCAGTACTTC. Amino acid sequence: CASSYSGAKNIQYF.

The chain has TRBV4-2 and TRBJ2-2, with 8 bases matching TRBD1. Germline V gene sequence: CDR1 LGHNA, CDR2 YNFKEQ. This CDR3 is built from 17 residues. V was clipped by 0 bases and J by 7 bases; unmatched bases: 10. The CDR3 DNA reads as TGTGCCAGCAGCCAAGAGAGAGGGAGGACAGGGCGCGGGGAGCTGTTTTTT. Translating it yields CASSQERGRTGRGELFF.

In its sample, this clone was seen once. The J gene is TRBJ2-7, the V gene TRBV6-5; perhaps TRBD1 as D (6 bases). Germline CDR1 is MNHEY and CDR2 is SVGAGI. The CDR3 runs to 15 residues. V lost 7 bases to trimming and J lost 0 bases, with 16 bases between them. The CDR3 bases are TGTGCCAGCACCCAGAGGGGGTTGAGCTCCTACGAGCAGTACTTC. It encodes CASTQRGLSSYEQYF.

V usage is TRBV11-1 and J usage is TRBJ1-1; D gene uncertain. Germline V gene data show CDR1 as SGHAT and CDR2 as FQDESV (reference sequence). V shed 4 bases and J shed 0 bases, with 12 bases lying between them. This CDR3 comprises 15 residues. CDR3 residues: CASSSRTSMNTEAFF. The CDR3 DNA follows: TGTGCCAGCAGCTCCCGGACCAGCATGAACACTGAAGCTTTCTTT.

This chain links TRBV9 with TRBJ2-5; maybe TRBD2 (6 bases). Germline V CDR1 and CDR2: SGDLS, YYNGEE. The V gene lost 0 bases and the J gene lost 4 bases, with 10 bases spanning the gap. CDR3 length: 14 amino acids. The CDR3 region has the DNA TGTGCCAGCAGCGTAGGCGGAGCGGGAGAGACCCAGTACTTC. It specifies CASSVGGAGETQYF.

In this sample, this clone turned up once. The chain employs TRBV29-1 and TRBJ2-1; 8 positions agree with TRBD2. V dropped 7 bases and J dropped 4; count of bases not matched to a gene: 12. Germline loops: CDR1 SQVTM, CDR2 ANQGSEA. CDR3 length: 15 amino acids. The CDR3 loop reads CSAKGTSIAYNEQFF. The CDR3 DNA sequence: TGCAGCGCGAAGGGGACTAGTATCGCTTACAATGAGCAGTTCTTC.

The chain employs TRBV9 and TRBJ1-3, with 7 bases fitting TRBD1. The CDR3 spans 16 residues. J was trimmed by 4 bases and V by 0 bases; bases with no gene match: 7. CDR1 SGDLS and CDR2 YYNGEE come from the germline V gene. This CDR3 is CASSVDKGARGNTIYF. CDR3 nucleotide sequence: TGTGCCAGCAGCGTAGATAAGGGGGCGCGGGGAAACACCATATATTTT. Based on the CDR3 plus reference TRBV9 and TRBJ1-3, the full variable domain is DSGVTQTPKHLITATGQRVTLRCSPRSGDLSVYWYQQSLDQGLQFLIQYYNGEERAKGNILERFSAQQFPDLHSELNLSSLELGDSALYFCASSVDKGARGNTIYFGEGSWLTVV.

The genes are TRBV10-3 and TRBJ2-7, with TRBD1 as a possible D gene (5 bases). The germline V gene has CDR1 ENHRY and CDR2 SYGVKD. The CDR3 covers 12 residues. V dropped 11 bases and J dropped 5 bases, with 16 bases sitting between them. CDR3 nucleotide sequence: TGTGCCCTTGGGGCAGGGTCAAACGAGCAGTACTTC. Its translation is CALGAGSNEQYF.

This clone was seen a single time. J is TRBJ2-7 and V is TRBV28; D gene unclear. CDR1 is MDHEN, CDR2 SYDVKM, per germline. The CDR3 sequence is 11 residues long. V lost 4 bases and J 3 bases, leaving 4 bases between the germline ends. In nucleotides, the CDR3 is TGTGCCAGCAGTTCGAACTACGAGCAGTACTTC. It codes for CASSSNYEQYF.

The rearrangement joins TRBV18 to TRBJ2-2, with TRBD1 as a possible D gene (5 bases). Between the trimmed V and J ends, which lost 2 bases and 5 bases, there was a span of 12 bases. This CDR3 contains 15 residues. Germline V gives CDR1 KGHSH, CDR2 LQKENI. The CDR3 DNA sequence: TGTGCCAGCTCACCAAGGGGTAGAGGAACCGGGGAGCTGTTTTTT. This encodes CASSPRGRGTGELFF.

This clone was counted once. The V and J genes are TRBV11-3 and TRBJ2-2; D possibly corresponds to TRBD2 (5 bases). Germline V lookup: CDR1 SGHNT, CDR2 YENEEA. The CDR3 is made up of 15 amino acids. Deletions cut 6 bases from V and 5 bases from J, with 16 bases between. This CDR3 is CASRVSSLNTGELFF. The CDR3, as DNA: TGTGCCAGCAGGGTTTCTAGCTTAAATACCGGGGAGCTGTTTTTT. The variable domain in full, completed from reference TRBV11-3 and TRBJ2-2, reads EAGVVQSPRYKIIEKKQPVAFWCNPISGHNTLYWYLQNLGQGPELLIRYENEEAVDDSQLPKDRFSAERLKGVDSTLKIQPAELGDSAVYLCASRVSSLNTGELFFGEGSRLTVL.

This CDR3 is CASSPWLAGGSFTGELFF. DNA for the CDR3: TGTGCCAGCAGCCCATGGCTAGCGGGAGGATCTTTCACCGGGGAGCTGTTTTTT. The rearrangement joins TRBV7-2 to TRBJ2-2; TRBD2 matches at 11 bases. With 5 bases clipped from V and 4 bases from J, the junction kept 12 bases outside the gene matches. Germline-derived CDR1 and CDR2 are SGHTA and FQGNSA. This CDR3 contains 18 residues.

The V gene is TRBV12-2, the J gene TRBJ2-1; whether TRBD2, the table's D call, matches the DNA was not checked. TRBV12-2 counts as a pseudogene. The CDR3 sequence is 14 residues long. CDR3: CASRSERGYNEQFF. The CDR3 nucleotides are TGTGCAAGTCGCTCAGAGCGGGGGTACAATGAGCAGTTCTTC.

The chain couples TRBV7-2 to TRBJ2-1; D perhaps matches TRBD1 (5 bases). V was shortened by 5 bases and J by 6 bases, with 11 bases between the two germline ends. The CDR3 is 13 amino acids. Germline CDR1 SGHTA, CDR2 FQGNSA. In DNA form, the CDR3 reads TGTGCCAGCAGCCCCCGTAGGGGCAATGAGCAGTTCTTC. It translates to CASSPRRGNEQFF.

The chain couples TRBV5-1 to TRBJ1-2; 8 bases match TRBD1. CDR3 length: 16 residues. Trimming cost V 3 bases and J 4 bases; bases outside gene matches: 11. Germline CDR1 reads SGHRS; CDR2 reads YFSETQ. DNA for the CDR3: TGCGCCAGCAGCTCCGGACAGGGCCCGGGTTCCTATGGCTACACCTTC. It is translated as CASSSGQGPGSYGYTF. The full variable domain, with the rest looked up from reference TRBV5-1 and TRBJ1-2, is KAGVTQTPRYLIKTRGQQVTLSCSPISGHRSVSWYQQTPGQGLQFLFEYFSETQRNKGNFPGRFSGRQFSNSRSEMNVSTLELGDSALYLCASSSGQGPGSYGYTFGSGTRLTVV.

The table lists this clone with a few counts. The chain links TRBV4-3 to TRBJ2-5, with TRBD2 identical over 11 bases. The V segment lost 1 base and the J segment 5 bases; nucleotides outside the gene matches: 6. The CDR3 covers 16 residues. Per germline, CDR1 LGHNA and CDR2 YSLEER. In DNA, the CDR3 is TGCGCCAGCAGCCAAGGACTAGCGGGAAGTCGGGAGACCCAGTACTTC. Protein: CASSQGLAGSRETQYF.

The chain has TRBV19 and TRBJ2-7; 14 bases fit TRBD2. V lost 3 bases, J lost 7 bases, and 8 bases stayed unmatched. Germline-derived CDR1 and CDR2 are LNHDA and SQIVND (reference sequence). The CDR3 is 16 residues long. For the CDR3, the DNA is TGTGCCAGTAGTATGATAGGGACTAGCGGGAGTGCTGAGCAGTACTTC. Its protein product is CASSMIGTSGSAEQYF.

This clone has a single count. The chain combines TRBV7-9 with TRBJ2-3; D is undetermined. This CDR3 spans 15 amino acids. Trimming shortened V by 4 bases and J by 10 bases, and 21 bases separated the two germline ends. Germline V CDR1 and CDR2: SEHNR, FQNEAQ (reference sequence). The CDR3 here is CASSSTVSINTPQYF. As DNA, the CDR3 is TGTGCCAGCAGCTCTACCGTTTCTATTAATACGCCGCAGTATTTT.

The V call is TRBV27, the J call TRBJ2-1; D may be TRBD1 or TRBD2 (5 bases each). This CDR3 is built from 14 residues. The V and J ends lost 3 bases and 3 bases respectively, with 9 bases between them. CDR1 and CDR2 from the germline V gene are MNHEY and SMNVEV (reference sequence). In DNA, the CDR3 is TGTGCCAGCAGTTTGAGGGGTAGCTACAATGAGCAGTTCTTC. Translating gives CASSLRGSYNEQFF.

This CDR3 reads CASSVGGGPYNEQFF. The CDR3 nucleotides are TGTGCCAGCAGTGTCGGGGGGGGCCCCTACAATGAGCAGTTCTTC. This rearrangement joins TRBV21-1 to TRBJ2-1; the listed D gene, TRBD2, was not tested against the DNA. TRBV21-1 is marked as a pseudogene. The CDR3 loop spans 15 amino acids.